A selection of T cell receptor beta chains follows, all from one sample in a study of glioma-infiltrating T cells after dendritic cell vaccination. The repertoire was sequenced with immunoSEQ multiplex PCR; TCRdb's copy has only in-frame clones and lacks some. This table has approximately 92,000 clones, around 80% appearing once. The sample in question was blood, obtained after dendritic cell vaccination. These receptors were obtained from a human donor with glioblastoma. Each CDR3 is given with its conserved first and last residue. D genes are given only for firm matches. Only some rows state a clone size, as once, few, many or a class for expanded clones.

v_call: TRBV19; clone_size: -; j_call: TRBJ1-5; d_call: -; cdr3_aa: CASSIRIGGQPQHF; cdr3_nt: TGTGCCAGTAGTATAAGGATAGGAGGGCAGCCCCAGCATTTT
v_call: TRBV27; clone_size: -; j_call: TRBJ1-5; d_call: TRBD1; cdr3_aa: CASSTNRGGSQPQHF; cdr3_nt: TGTGCCAGCAGTACGAACAGGGGAGGCAGTCAGCCCCAGCATTTT
v_call: TRBV5-4; clone_size: -; j_call: TRBJ2-2; d_call: -; cdr3_aa: CASSAHSDTGELFF; cdr3_nt: TGTGCCAGCAGCGCCCATAGCGACACCGGGGAGCTGTTTTTT
v_call: TRBV5-1; clone_size: -; j_call: TRBJ1-6; d_call: TRBD1; cdr3_aa: CASSFFPGTDGSPLHF; cdr3_nt: TGCGCCAGCAGCTTCTTCCCCGGGACAGATGGGTCACCCCTCCACTTT
v_call: TRBV7-9; clone_size: -; j_call: TRBJ1-2; d_call: TRBD1; cdr3_aa: CASSQQGGYGYTF; cdr3_nt: TGTGCCAGCAGCCAACAGGGGGGCTATGGCTACACCTTC
v_call: TRBV19; clone_size: -; j_call: TRBJ1-1; d_call: -; cdr3_aa: CASSGATLGSMNTEAFF; cdr3_nt: TGTGCCAGTAGCGGAGCTACTCTGGGGAGCATGAACACTGAAGCTTTCTTT
v_call: TRBV6-1; clone_size: once; j_call: TRBJ1-1; d_call: TRBD1; cdr3_aa: CASSPETGRREAFF; cdr3_nt: TGTGCCAGCAGTCCCGAGACAGGGCGCCGTGAAGCTTTCTTT
v_call: TRBV19; clone_size: -; j_call: TRBJ2-7; d_call: -; cdr3_aa: CASSIGLAIDEQYF; cdr3_nt: TGTGCCAGTAGTATTGGGTTAGCGATCGACGAGCAGTACTTC
v_call: TRBV7-9; clone_size: few; j_call: TRBJ2-3; d_call: TRBD2; cdr3_aa: CASSFRPTSGSDTQYF; cdr3_nt: TGTGCCAGCAGCTTCCGGCCGACTAGCGGGAGTGATACGCAGTATTTT
v_call: TRBV9; clone_size: -; j_call: TRBJ1-2; d_call: TRBD1; cdr3_aa: CASSVQGVGNYGYTF; cdr3_nt: TGTGCCAGCAGCGTACAGGGGGTGGGGAACTATGGCTACACCTTC
v_call: TRBV28; clone_size: -; j_call: TRBJ1-5; d_call: TRBD1; cdr3_aa: CASKTGGDNQPQHF; cdr3_nt: TGTGCCAGCAAGACAGGGGGCGACAATCAGCCCCAGCATTTT
v_call: TRBV29-1; clone_size: once; j_call: TRBJ2-3; d_call: TRBD1; cdr3_aa: CSVEGGDRATDTQYF; cdr3_nt: TGCAGCGTTGAGGGTGGAGACAGGGCCACAGATACGCAGTATTTT
v_call: TRBV5-4; clone_size: once; j_call: TRBJ1-2; d_call: -; cdr3_aa: CASSDWATNYGYTF; cdr3_nt: TGTGCCAGCAGCGATTGGGCAACAAACTATGGCTACACCTTC
v_call: TRBV5-4; clone_size: -; j_call: TRBJ1-1; d_call: -; cdr3_aa: CASSLEPGNTEAFF; cdr3_nt: TGTGCCAGCAGCTTGGAACCGGGGAACACTGAAGCTTTCTTT
v_call: TRBV2; clone_size: -; j_call: TRBJ1-5; d_call: TRBD1; cdr3_aa: CASRGGTGGLQPQHF; cdr3_nt: TGTGCCAGCAGGGGCGGGACAGGGGGTTTGCAGCCCCAGCATTTT
v_call: TRBV19; clone_size: -; j_call: TRBJ2-3; d_call: TRBD2; cdr3_aa: CASSIGLAIRADTQYF; cdr3_nt: TGTGCCAGTAGTATCGGACTAGCCATTCGTGCAGATACGCAGTATTTT
v_call: TRBV2; clone_size: -; j_call: TRBJ1-2; d_call: -; cdr3_aa: CASSGTTRGYTF; cdr3_nt: TGTGCCAGCAGTGGCACAACGAGGGGCTACACCTTC
v_call: TRBV5-4; clone_size: few; j_call: TRBJ2-5; d_call: TRBD2; cdr3_aa: CASSLALAGSRETQYF; cdr3_nt: TGTGCCAGCAGCTTGGCACTAGCGGGATCTCGGGAGACCCAGTACTTC
v_call: TRBV4-1; clone_size: -; j_call: TRBJ1-5; d_call: -; cdr3_aa: CASSQVVSGWPQHF; cdr3_nt: TGCGCCAGCAGCCAAGTCGTATCGGGATGGCCCCAGCATTTT
v_call: TRBV28; clone_size: few; j_call: TRBJ2-7; d_call: -; cdr3_aa: CASSLSTYEQYF; cdr3_nt: TGTGCCAGCAGTCTATCAACCTACGAGCAGTACTTC
v_call: TRBV7-6; clone_size: -; j_call: TRBJ2-7; d_call: TRBD2; cdr3_aa: CASSRGLEPYEQYF; cdr3_nt: TGTGCCAGCAGCCGGGGACTAGAACCCTACGAGCAGTACTTC
v_call: TRBV27; clone_size: -; j_call: TRBJ2-7; d_call: TRBD1; cdr3_aa: CASSSLWDRDHEQYF; cdr3_nt: TGTGCCAGCAGTTCCCTTTGGGACAGGGACCACGAGCAGTACTTC
v_call: TRBV5-1; clone_size: -; j_call: TRBJ1-2; d_call: TRBD1; cdr3_aa: CASSLVDPTGVYGYTF; cdr3_nt: TGCGCCAGCAGCTTGGTCGACCCGACAGGGGTTTATGGCTACACCTTC
v_call: TRBV21-1; clone_size: -; j_call: TRBJ1-5; d_call: -; cdr3_aa: CASSKRTGGDQPQHF; cdr3_nt: TGTGCCAGCAGCAAACGTACAGGGGGCGATCAGCCCCAGCATTTT
v_call: TRBV29-1; clone_size: -; j_call: TRBJ2-5; d_call: -; cdr3_aa: CSVAQSGEETQYF; cdr3_nt: TGCAGCGTTGCTCAATCAGGGGAGGAGACCCAGTACTTC
v_call: TRBV5-1; clone_size: few; j_call: TRBJ1-2; d_call: -; cdr3_aa: CASSFYRTDYGYTF; cdr3_nt: TGCGCCAGCAGCTTTTACCGGACAGACTATGGCTACACCTTC
v_call: TRBV20-1; clone_size: once; j_call: TRBJ2-7; d_call: -; cdr3_aa: CSASGLYEQYF; cdr3_nt: TGCAGTGCTAGTGGCCTCTACGAGCAGTACTTC
v_call: TRBV11-2; clone_size: -; j_call: TRBJ1-5; d_call: -; cdr3_aa: CASSLETGLNQPQHF; cdr3_nt: TGTGCCAGCAGCTTAGAGACAGGACTCAATCAGCCCCAGCATTTT
v_call: TRBV30; clone_size: -; j_call: TRBJ1-6; d_call: -; cdr3_aa: CAWSVIGGPLHF; cdr3_nt: TGTGCCTGGAGTGTAATAGGGGGACCCCTCCACTTT
v_call: TRBV9; clone_size: -; j_call: TRBJ2-1; d_call: TRBD2; cdr3_aa: CASSVGLAGVYNEQFF; cdr3_nt: TGTGCCAGCAGCGTAGGACTAGCGGGAGTTTACAATGAGCAGTTCTTC
v_call: TRBV5-1; clone_size: -; j_call: TRBJ2-4; d_call: -; cdr3_aa: CASSLESDRNIQYF; cdr3_nt: TGCGCCAGCAGCTTGGAGTCAGACAGGAACATTCAGTACTTC
v_call: TRBV5-1; clone_size: -; j_call: TRBJ1-5; d_call: -; cdr3_aa: CASSLTGNQPQHF; cdr3_nt: TGCGCCAGCAGCTTGACAGGGAACCAGCCCCAGCATTTT
v_call: TRBV6-5; clone_size: -; j_call: TRBJ1-2; d_call: -; cdr3_aa: CASSYSRRFYGYTF; cdr3_nt: TGTGCCAGCAGTTACTCTCGCAGATTCTATGGCTACACCTTC
v_call: TRBV5-5; clone_size: -; j_call: TRBJ1-6; d_call: -; cdr3_aa: CASSLELELSPLHF; cdr3_nt: TGTGCCAGCAGCTTGGAGTTGGAACTATCACCCCTCCACTTT
v_call: TRBV6-1; clone_size: -; j_call: TRBJ1-4; d_call: -; cdr3_aa: CASIPSASNEKLFF; cdr3_nt: TGTGCCAGCATCCCCTCAGCGTCAAATGAAAAACTGTTTTTT
v_call: TRBV27; clone_size: -; j_call: TRBJ2-7; d_call: -; cdr3_aa: CASKTTSYGEQYF; cdr3_nt: TGTGCCAGCAAGACCACTAGTTACGGCGAGCAGTACTTC
v_call: TRBV9; clone_size: -; j_call: TRBJ1-2; d_call: -; cdr3_aa: CASSVDKYGYTF; cdr3_nt: TGTGCCAGCAGCGTTGACAAGTATGGCTACACCTTC
v_call: TRBV29-1; clone_size: -; j_call: TRBJ2-2; d_call: TRBD2; cdr3_aa: CSVTWTSERTGELFF; cdr3_nt: TGCAGCGTTACCTGGACTAGCGAGCGCACCGGGGAGCTGTTTTTT
v_call: TRBV29-1; clone_size: few; j_call: TRBJ2-1; d_call: TRBD2; cdr3_aa: CSGGLAGVQFF; cdr3_nt: TGCAGCGGGGGACTAGCGGGAGTACAGTTCTTC
v_call: TRBV9; clone_size: -; j_call: TRBJ2-1; d_call: TRBD1; cdr3_aa: CASAPRGRNEQFF; cdr3_nt: TGTGCCAGCGCTCCGAGGGGGCGGAATGAGCAGTTCTTC
v_call: TRBV7-9; clone_size: -; j_call: TRBJ1-2; d_call: TRBD1; cdr3_aa: CASSLPLTGTYGYTF; cdr3_nt: TGTGCCAGCAGCTTACCACTGACAGGGACTTATGGCTACACCTTC
v_call: TRBV6-1; clone_size: -; j_call: TRBJ2-5; d_call: -; cdr3_aa: CASSFASFQETQYF; cdr3_nt: TGTGCCAGCAGTTTCGCGAGCTTTCAAGAGACCCAGTACTTC
v_call: TRBV9; clone_size: -; j_call: TRBJ1-4; d_call: TRBD1; cdr3_aa: CASSLRTGDNEKLFF; cdr3_nt: TGTGCCAGCAGCCTAAGGACAGGGGATAATGAAAAACTGTTTTTT
v_call: TRBV27; clone_size: once; j_call: TRBJ2-1; d_call: TRBD2; cdr3_aa: CASTVYGTSGRRGNEQFF; cdr3_nt: TGTGCCAGCACCGTGTACGGGACTAGCGGGAGAAGGGGGAATGAGCAGTTCTTC
v_call: TRBV7-2; clone_size: -; j_call: TRBJ2-7; d_call: TRBD2; cdr3_aa: CASSEQAGPYEQYF; cdr3_nt: TGTGCCAGCAGCGAACAAGCGGGACCTTACGAGCAGTACTTC
v_call: TRBV9; clone_size: few; j_call: TRBJ2-6; d_call: -; cdr3_aa: CASSADSSSAVISGANVLTF; cdr3_nt: TGTGCCAGCAGCGCGGACAGTTCCTCGGCGGTAATCTCTGGGGCCAACGTCCTGACTTTC
v_call: TRBV2; clone_size: -; j_call: TRBJ2-3; d_call: TRBD2; cdr3_aa: CASSAAGGIGDTQYF; cdr3_nt: TGTGCCAGCAGCGCCGCGGGGGGAATTGGAGATACGCAGTATTTT
v_call: TRBV11-2; clone_size: -; j_call: TRBJ2-7; d_call: TRBD1; cdr3_aa: CASSPGTGREQYF; cdr3_nt: TGTGCCAGCAGCCCGGGGACAGGGAGGGAGCAGTACTTC
v_call: TRBV6-1; clone_size: few; j_call: TRBJ2-7; d_call: TRBD1; cdr3_aa: CASIRDRVYEQYF; cdr3_nt: TGTGCCAGTATCCGGGACAGGGTCTACGAGCAGTACTTC
v_call: TRBV5-1; clone_size: -; j_call: TRBJ1-1; d_call: -; cdr3_aa: CASRRGTSGTEAFF; cdr3_nt: TGCGCCAGCAGACGCGGGACTTCTGGAACTGAAGCTTTCTTT
v_call: TRBV11-1; clone_size: -; j_call: TRBJ2-7; d_call: -; cdr3_aa: CASSPGRRGLHEQYF; cdr3_nt: TGTGCCAGCAGCCCCGGCCGTCGGGGGTTACACGAGCAGTACTTC
v_call: TRBV5-1; clone_size: -; j_call: TRBJ2-3; d_call: TRBD2; cdr3_aa: CASSLGGTSGTDTQYF; cdr3_nt: TGCGCCAGCAGCTTGGGGGGGACTAGCGGCACAGATACGCAGTATTTT
v_call: TRBV5-8; clone_size: -; j_call: TRBJ1-2; d_call: TRBD1; cdr3_aa: CASSPRDRGTIDGYTF; cdr3_nt: TGTGCCAGCAGCCCTCGGGACAGGGGCACGATTGATGGCTACACCTTC
v_call: TRBV27; clone_size: -; j_call: TRBJ2-7; d_call: -; cdr3_aa: CASSQGYEQYF; cdr3_nt: TGTGCCAGCAGTCAGGGTTACGAGCAGTACTTC
v_call: TRBV9; clone_size: -; j_call: TRBJ1-2; d_call: -; cdr3_aa: CASSVEAGKVFNYGYTF; cdr3_nt: TGTGCCAGCAGCGTAGAGGCAGGGAAGGTGTTTAACTATGGCTACACCTTC
v_call: TRBV19; clone_size: -; j_call: TRBJ1-5; d_call: -; cdr3_aa: CASSIPWQGGQPQHF; cdr3_nt: TGTGCCAGTAGTATCCCGTGGCAGGGCGGACAGCCCCAGCATTTT